This T cell receptor (beta chain) was observed in a study of blood T cell repertoires in COVID-19. Study background: In each case, the material was cDNA or gDNA derived from T cells, B-cell-depleted T cells, or PBMCs.

The data were produced by immunoSEQ multiplex PCR, yet TCRdb's version contains in-frame clones alone and is incomplete. The sample includes about 480,000 clones, roughly 90% of them seen just once. J gave up 2 bases and V 8 bases, and 14 bases lay outside the gene matches. This CDR3 comprises 17 residues. Germline lookup yields CDR1 WNHNN and CDR2 SYGVQD (reference sequence). This chain uses TRBV10-1 with TRBJ2-2; 7 bases align to TRBD2. Material: PBMCs or T cells enriched from blood (not recorded which). The clonotype originates from a woman between 40 and 55 years old who had recovered from COVID-19. CDR3 DNA: TGCGCCAGCTCGAACTATCGCGGGAGCGCCAACACCGGGGAGCTGTTTTTT. Protein: CASSNYRGSANTGELFF.